This note documents a single T cell receptor (beta chain) sequence. Its antigen is still unknown. This entry belongs to a study of blood T cells in healthy people across ages. Across the whole study: Per two T cells, template switching captured roughly one barcoded beta molecule.

Then a second PCR, running roughly 7 to 12 cycles, was carried out with a sample-barcoded 5' primer and a J-beta primer mix. TCRdb called the 5' RACE reads again in MiXCR, with one record for every CDR3 protein. The sample contains over 1,200,000 distinct CDR3 sequences, 59% of which appear only once. Study-wide results and caveats: Estimates of diversity drawn from one million T cells were considered underestimates.

CDR3 length: 16 amino acids. From germline, CDR1 is DFQATT and CDR2 SNEGSKA (reference sequence). The ends were cut back, 3 bases at V and 2 bases at J, with 20 bases in the middle. This TCR came from a man aged 18 to 35 in good health. This rearrangement joins TRBV20-1 to TRBJ2-7, with a tentative D call TRBD1 (6 bases). The sequenced material came from blood. CDR3 coding DNA: TGCAGTGCTAGTTTAACCCTGCAGGGGTCTCCCTACGAGCAGTACTTC. Protein product: CSASLTLQGSPYEQYF.